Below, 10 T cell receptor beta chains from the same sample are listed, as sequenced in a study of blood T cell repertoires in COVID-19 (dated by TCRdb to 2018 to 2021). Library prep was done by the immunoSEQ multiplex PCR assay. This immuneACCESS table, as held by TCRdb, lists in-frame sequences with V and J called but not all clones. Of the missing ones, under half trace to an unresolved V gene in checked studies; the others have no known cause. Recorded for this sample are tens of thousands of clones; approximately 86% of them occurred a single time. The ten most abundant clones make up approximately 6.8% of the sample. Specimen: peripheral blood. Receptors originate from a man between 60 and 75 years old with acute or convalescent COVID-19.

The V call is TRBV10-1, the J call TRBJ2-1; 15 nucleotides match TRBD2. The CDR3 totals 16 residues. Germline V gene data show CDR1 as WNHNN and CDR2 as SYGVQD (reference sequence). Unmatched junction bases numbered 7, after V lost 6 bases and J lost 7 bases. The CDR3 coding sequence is TGCGCCAGCAGCACCGGGACTAGCGGGAGGATGAATGAGCAGTTCTTC. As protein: CASSTGTSGRMNEQFF.

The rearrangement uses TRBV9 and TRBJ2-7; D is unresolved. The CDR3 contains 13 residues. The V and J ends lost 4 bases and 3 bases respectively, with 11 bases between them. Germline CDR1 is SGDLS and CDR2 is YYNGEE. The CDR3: CASSPHSDYEQYF. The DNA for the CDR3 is TGTGCCAGCAGCCCCCACTCCGACTACGAGCAGTACTTC.

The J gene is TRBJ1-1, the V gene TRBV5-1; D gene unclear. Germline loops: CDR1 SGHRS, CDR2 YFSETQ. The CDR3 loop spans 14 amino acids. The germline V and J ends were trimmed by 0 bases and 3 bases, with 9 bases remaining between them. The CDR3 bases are TGCGCCAGCAGCTTGGAGTTTACGGACACTGAAGCTTTCTTT. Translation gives CASSLEFTDTEAFF.

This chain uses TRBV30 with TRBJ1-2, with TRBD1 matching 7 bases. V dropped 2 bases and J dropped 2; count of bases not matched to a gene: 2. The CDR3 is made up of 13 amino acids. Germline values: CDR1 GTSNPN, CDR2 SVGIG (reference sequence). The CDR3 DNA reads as TGTGCCTGGAGTCTACAGGGGAACTATGGCTACACCTTC. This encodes CAWSLQGNYGYTF.

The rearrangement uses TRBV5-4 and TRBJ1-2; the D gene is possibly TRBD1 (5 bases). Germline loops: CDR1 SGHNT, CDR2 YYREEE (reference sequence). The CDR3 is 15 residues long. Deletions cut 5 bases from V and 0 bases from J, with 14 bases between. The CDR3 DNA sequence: TGTGCCAGCAGTACGGGGGGGTTAGCTAACTATGGCTACACCTTC. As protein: CASSTGGLANYGYTF.

CDR3 in amino acids: CASSLDRGLLNSPLHF. The DNA for the CDR3 is TGCGCCAGCAGCTTGGACAGGGGTCTTCTTAATTCACCCCTCCACTTT. J is TRBJ1-6 and V is TRBV5-1; 7 nucleotides line up with TRBD1. V lost 0 bases to trimming and J lost 6 bases; unmatched junction nucleotides: 6. The CDR3 is made up of 16 amino acids. Germline values: CDR1 SGHRS, CDR2 YFSETQ.

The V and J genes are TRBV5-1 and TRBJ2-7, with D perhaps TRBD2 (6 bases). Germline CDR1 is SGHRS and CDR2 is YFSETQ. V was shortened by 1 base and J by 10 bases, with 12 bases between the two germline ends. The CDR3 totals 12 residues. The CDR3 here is CASSLKGDLQYF. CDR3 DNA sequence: TGCGCCAGCAGCTTGAAAGGGGACTTACAGTACTTC.

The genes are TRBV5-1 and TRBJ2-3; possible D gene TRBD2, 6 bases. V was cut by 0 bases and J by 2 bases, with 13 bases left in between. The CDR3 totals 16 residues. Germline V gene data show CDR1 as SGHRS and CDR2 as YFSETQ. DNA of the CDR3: TGCGCCAGCAGCTTGGCCGGCGGGGCCTCCACAGATACGCAGTATTTT. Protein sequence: CASSLAGGASTDTQYF.

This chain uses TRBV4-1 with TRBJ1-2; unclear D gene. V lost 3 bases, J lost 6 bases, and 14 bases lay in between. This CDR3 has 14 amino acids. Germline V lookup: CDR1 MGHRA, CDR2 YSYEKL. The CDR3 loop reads CASSHQTPDHGYTF. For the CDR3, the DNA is TGCGCCAGCAGCCATCAGACTCCTGACCATGGCTACACCTTC.

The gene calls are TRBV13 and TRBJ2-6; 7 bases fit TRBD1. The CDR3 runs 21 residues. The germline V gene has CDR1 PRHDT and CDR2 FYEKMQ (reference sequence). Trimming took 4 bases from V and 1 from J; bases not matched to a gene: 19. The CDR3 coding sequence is TGTGCCAGCAGCTCGGATACAGGGGAAACGGCTCTGGTTTCTGGGGCCAACGTCCTGACTTTC. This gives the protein CASSSDTGETALVSGANVLTF.